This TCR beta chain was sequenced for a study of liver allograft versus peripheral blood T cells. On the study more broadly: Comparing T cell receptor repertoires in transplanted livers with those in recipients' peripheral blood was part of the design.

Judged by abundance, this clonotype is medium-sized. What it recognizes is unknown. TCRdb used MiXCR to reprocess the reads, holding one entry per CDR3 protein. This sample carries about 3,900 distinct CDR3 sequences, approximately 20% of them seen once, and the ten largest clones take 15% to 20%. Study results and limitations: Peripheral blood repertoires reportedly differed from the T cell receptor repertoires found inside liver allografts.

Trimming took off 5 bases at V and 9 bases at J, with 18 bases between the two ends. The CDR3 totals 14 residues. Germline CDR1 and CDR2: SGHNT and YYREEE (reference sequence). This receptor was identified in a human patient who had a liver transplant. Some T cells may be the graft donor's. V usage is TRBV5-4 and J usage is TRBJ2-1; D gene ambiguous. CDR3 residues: CASSSTGKSSEQFF. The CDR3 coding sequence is TGTGCCAGCAGTTCCACCGGTAAAAGCAGTGAGCAGTTCTTC. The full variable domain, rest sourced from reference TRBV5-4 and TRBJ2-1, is ETGVTQSPTHLIKTRGQQVTLRCSSQSGHNTVSWYQQALGQGPQFIFQYYREEENGRGNFPPRFSGLQFPNYSSELNVNALELDDSALYLCASSSTGKSSEQFFGPGTRLTVL.